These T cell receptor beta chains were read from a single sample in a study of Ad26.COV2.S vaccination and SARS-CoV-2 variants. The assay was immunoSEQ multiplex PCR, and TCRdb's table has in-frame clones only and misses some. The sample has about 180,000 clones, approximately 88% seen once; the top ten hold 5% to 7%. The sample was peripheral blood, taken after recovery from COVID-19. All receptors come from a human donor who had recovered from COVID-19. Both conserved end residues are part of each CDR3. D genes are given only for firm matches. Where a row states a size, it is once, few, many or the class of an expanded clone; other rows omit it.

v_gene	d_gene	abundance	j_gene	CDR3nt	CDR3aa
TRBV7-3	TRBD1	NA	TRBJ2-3	TGTGCCAGCAGCTTAGGGGGGACAGGGACAGGTCAGGCGCAGTATTTT	CASSLGGTGTGQAQYF
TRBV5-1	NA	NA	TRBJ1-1	TGCGCCAGCACCCTCGGGGGAGGTATTACTGAAGCTTTCTTT	CASTLGGGITEAFF
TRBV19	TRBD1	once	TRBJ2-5	TGTGCCAGTAGTGTCCGGGACAGGGGCTTGCAAGAGACCCAGTACTTC	CASSVRDRGLQETQYF
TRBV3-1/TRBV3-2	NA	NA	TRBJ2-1	TGTGCCAGCAGCACCCGGGACCCTTCGTTCTTC	CASSTRDPSFF
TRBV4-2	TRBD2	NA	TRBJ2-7	TGTGCCAGCAGCCTCGGACTAGCGGGAGTTGGCGAGCAGTACTTC	CASSLGLAGVGEQYF
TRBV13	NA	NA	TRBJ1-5	TGTGCCAGCAGCTTCGGACGGGGCCCCGAGCAGCCCCAGCATTTT	CASSFGRGPEQPQHF
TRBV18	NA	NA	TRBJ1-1	TGTGCCAGCTCACCCAGGGACACTGAAGCTTTCTTT	CASSPRDTEAFF
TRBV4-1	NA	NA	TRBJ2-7	TGCGCCAGCAGCCAAGATGGGGCCTACGAGCAGTACTTC	CASSQDGAYEQYF
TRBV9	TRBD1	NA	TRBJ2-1	TGTGCCAGCAGCGTTGGACAGGGGGCGCGGAGTGAGCAGTTCTTC	CASSVGQGARSEQFF
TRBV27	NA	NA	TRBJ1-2	TGTGCCAGCAGTCCATCCGGGCTTGGTGGCTACACCTTC	CASSPSGLGGYTF
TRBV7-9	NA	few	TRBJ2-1	TGTGCCAGCAGCCAAGCTCGGGCGAGCTCCTACAATGAGCAGTTCTTC	CASSQARASSYNEQFF
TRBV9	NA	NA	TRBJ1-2	TGTGCCAGCTCTATTAACTATGGCTACACCTTC	CASSINYGYTF
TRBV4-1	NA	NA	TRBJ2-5	TGCGCCAGCAGCCAAGAAAAGTACTTACAAGAGACCCAGTACTTC	CASSQEKYLQETQYF
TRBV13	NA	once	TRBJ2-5	TGTGCCAGCAGCTTAGAGGGCCAAGAGACCCAGTACTTC	CASSLEGQETQYF
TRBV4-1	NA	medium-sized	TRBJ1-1	TGCGCCAGCAGCCAAGGGGACGTGGAAGCTTTCTTT	CASSQGDVEAFF
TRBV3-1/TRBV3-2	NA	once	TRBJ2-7	TGTGCCAGCAGCCAGAGCAGGGGCGGGTACGAGCAGTACTTC	CASSQSRGGYEQYF
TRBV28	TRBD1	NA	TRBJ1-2	TGTGCCAGCAGTTCGTTTACCGGGGGGACAGCAATTCACTATGGCTACACCTTC	CASSSFTGGTAIHYGYTF
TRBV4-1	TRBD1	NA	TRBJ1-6	TGCGCCAGCAGCCTCTTGGCGGGACAGAATAATTCACCCCTCCACTTT	CASSLLAGQNNSPLHF
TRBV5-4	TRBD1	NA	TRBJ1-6	TGTGCCAGCAGCGACAGGGGGAGGTTGGGGTCACCCCTCCACTTT	CASSDRGRLGSPLHF
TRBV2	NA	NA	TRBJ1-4	TGTGCCAGCAGTGATAGCCGGTTAGGACGTGGGGAAAAACTGTTTTTT	CASSDSRLGRGEKLFF
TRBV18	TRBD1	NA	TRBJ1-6	TGTGCCAGCTCACCGGGACAGGGTGGGTCACCCCTCCACTTT	CASSPGQGGSPLHF
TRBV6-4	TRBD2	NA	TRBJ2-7	TGTGCCAGTAACATTGTAAGCGGGAGGGGAGACGAGCAGTACTTC	CASNIVSGRGDEQYF
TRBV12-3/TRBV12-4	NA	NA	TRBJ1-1	TGTGCCAGCAGTTTTGGCGGGGGCACTGAAGCTTTCTTT	CASSFGGGTEAFF
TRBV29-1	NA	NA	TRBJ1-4	TGCAGCGTACTACCCGATTCAACTAATGAAAAACTGTTTTTT	CSVLPDSTNEKLFF
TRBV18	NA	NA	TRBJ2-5	TGTGCCAGCTCACCTCCATTAAGGAGGAATCGCGGGTACCAAGAGACCCAGTACTTC	CASSPPLRRNRGYQETQYF
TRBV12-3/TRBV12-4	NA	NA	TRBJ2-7	TGTGCCAGCAGTTTAAGGTCGCTACTAGCTCAGTACTTC	CASSLRSLLAQYF
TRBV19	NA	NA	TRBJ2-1	TGTGCCAGTAGTATAGAGGGGGTTCCCAATGAGCAGTTCTTC	CASSIEGVPNEQFF
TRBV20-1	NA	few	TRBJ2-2	TGCAGTGCTAGACGAACCGGGGAGCTGTTTTTT	CSARRTGELFF
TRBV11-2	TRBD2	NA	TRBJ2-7	TGTGCCAGCAGCTCCCTCTCGGGACTAGCCTCTAGCGAGCAGTACTTC	CASSSLSGLASSEQYF
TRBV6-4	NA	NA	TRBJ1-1	TGTGCCAGCAGTGGGAGACACCAGAACACTGAAGCTTTCTTT	CASSGRHQNTEAFF
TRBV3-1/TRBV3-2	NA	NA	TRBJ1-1	TGTGCCAGCAGCCCGACACAAAAAAGGAAAGAAGCTTTCTTT	CASSPTQKRKEAFF
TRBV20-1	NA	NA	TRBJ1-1	TGCAGTGCTAGAGTAAACACTGAAGCTTTCTTT	CSARVNTEAFF
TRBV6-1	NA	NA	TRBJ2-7	TGTGCCAGCAGGGAAGGGGTGCAGTACTTC	CASREGVQYF
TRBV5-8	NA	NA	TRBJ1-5	TGTGCCAGCAGCTTGGGGACCGTTGACGGTCAGCCCCAGCATTTT	CASSLGTVDGQPQHF
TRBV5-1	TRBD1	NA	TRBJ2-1	TGCGCCAGCGTTTGGGGAGACGGGACAGACTACAATGAGCAGTTCTTC	CASVWGDGTDYNEQFF
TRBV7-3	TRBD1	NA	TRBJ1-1	TGTGCCAGCAGCCTAACAGGGGGTCTGGGCACTGAAGCTTTCTTT	CASSLTGGLGTEAFF
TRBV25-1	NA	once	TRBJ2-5	TGTGCCAGCAGTGATCGCAGGATAGAGACCCAGTACTTC	CASSDRRIETQYF
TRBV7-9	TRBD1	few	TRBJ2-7	TGTGCCAGCAGCTTAGGGACAGGGACCATATACGAGCAGTACTTC	CASSLGTGTIYEQYF
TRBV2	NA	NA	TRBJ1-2	TGTGCCAGCAGTTCGGGGCAGGGAGGCTATGGCTACACCTTC	CASSSGQGGYGYTF
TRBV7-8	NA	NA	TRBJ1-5	TGTGCCAGCAGCCCGAGTCTGGATAATAGGCAGGGAAGCAGCCAGCCCCAGCATTTT	CASSPSLDNRQGSSQPQHF
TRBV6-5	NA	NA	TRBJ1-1	TGTGCCAGCAGTTCTGAAGGCGGGGCAGGTCTCCCTGAAGCTTTCTTT	CASSSEGGAGLPEAFF
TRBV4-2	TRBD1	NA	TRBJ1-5	TGTGCCAGCAGCCAAGCGGGGACAGTCAATCAGCCCCAGCATTTT	CASSQAGTVNQPQHF
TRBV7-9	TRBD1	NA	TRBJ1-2	TGTGCCAGCAGCTCACAGGGGCTCGACCTCTATGGCTACACCTTC	CASSSQGLDLYGYTF
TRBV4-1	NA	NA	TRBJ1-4	TGCGCCAGCAGCCAAGATGGGTGGACAGAGGGGGGAAAACTGTTTTTT	CASSQDGWTEGGKLFF
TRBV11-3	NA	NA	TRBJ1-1	TGTGCCAGCAGCTTGTGGGGGAACACTGAAGCTTTCTTT	CASSLWGNTEAFF
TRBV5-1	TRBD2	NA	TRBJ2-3	TGCGCCAGCAGCCCCGGGGGGGAGTCAGATACGCAGTATTTT	CASSPGGESDTQYF
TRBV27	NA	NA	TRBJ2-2	TGTGCCAGCAGTTTAATACAGTTCGCGAACACCGGGGAGCTGTTTTTT	CASSLIQFANTGELFF
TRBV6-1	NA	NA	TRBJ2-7	TGTGCCAGCAGTGAATACGAGCAGTACTTC	CASSEYEQYF
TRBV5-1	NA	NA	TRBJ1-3	TGCGCCAGCAGCTTGCCACAGAGCTCTGGAAACACCATATATTTT	CASSLPQSSGNTIYF
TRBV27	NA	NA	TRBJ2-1	TGTGCCAGCGGCGATCCCTACAATGAGCAGTTCTTC	CASGDPYNEQFF
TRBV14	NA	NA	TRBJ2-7	TGTGCCAGCAGCCAAGCGGAACCAGGATATTTCGCCGAGCAGTACTTC	CASSQAEPGYFAEQYF